This TCR beta chain comes out of a study of shared clonotypes between healthy human individuals. Study results and limitations: Around 5.4% of naive CD4 clonotypes were common to a few donors. Non-shared clonotypes were found to have lower generation probabilities than the clonotypes that were shared by all four of the sorted-subset donors.

The CDR3 is made up of 17 amino acids. Germline V gives CDR1 SQVTM, CDR2 ANQGSEA. V was pared by 5 bases and J by 2 bases, with 11 bases of the junction left unmatched. This clone has more than one count but fewer than ten. What it binds is not known. An even split of each subset's genomic DNA across several immunoSEQ plates was performed. Method: immunoSEQ multiplex PCR; TCRdb's copy keeps in-frame clones and lacks some. Of approximately 100,000 clones in the sample, less than 75% were seen once. This chain connects TRBV29-1 to TRBJ2-6; 8 nucleotides match TRBD1. The specimen sequenced was memory CD8+ T cells sorted from blood. Subset denoted: CD45RO+ cells pooled with CCR7-negative TemRA cells. This sequence originates from a woman aged 25 to 45 in good health. The CDR3 sequence: CSVNTGGSSTGANVLTF. CDR3 in DNA: TGCAGCGTTAATACAGGGGGAAGCTCCACTGGGGCCAACGTCCTGACTTTC.